Each of the 32 T cell receptor beta chains below was sequenced from the same sample in a study of T cells in Graves' hyperthyroidism and ophthalmopathy. Amplified regions were TCR beta CDR3 sequences from RNA transcripts. HTBI primers were employed in a first-round RT-PCR of the TCR CDR3. TCRdb analysed the multiplex PCR reads with MiXCR anew, one entry per CDR3 protein. In the table there are about 610,000 distinct CDR3 sequences, roughly 14% of which are singletons. The specimen sequenced was blood. Every receptor here comes from a woman aged 40 to 49 with Graves' ophthalmopathy.

This clonotype was seen at least ten times. J is TRBJ1-1 and V is TRBV12-3 or TRBV12-4; D unclear. The V end lost 7 bases, the J end lost 8 bases, and 17 bases lay between the germline ends. The CDR3 spans 13 residues. The CDR3 sequence: CASMVGHLTEAFF. The CDR3 DNA reads as TGTGCCAGCATGGTTGGTCATCTTACGGAAGCTTTCTTT.

This clonotype was observed many times. This chain joins TRBV12-5 and TRBJ2-4; 7 bases are a match to TRBD1. Looked up from germline, CDR1 is LGHNT and CDR2 is FRNRAP. There are 14 residues in the CDR3. The junction had 10 bases not matched to a gene; V was cut back by 6 bases and J by 8 bases. The CDR3 region has the DNA TGTGCTAGTGGCGATCCGGGACAGAAAGACATTCAGTACTTC. Protein sequence: CASGDPGQKDIQYF.

The V call is TRBV11-2, the J call TRBJ2-7, with 10 bases aligning to TRBD2. V lost 5 bases to trimming and J lost 4 bases; unmatched junction nucleotides: 11. The CDR3 is 16 amino acids. Per the germline V gene, CDR1 is SGHAT and CDR2 is FQNNGV. The CDR3 protein is CASSPGSSGRAYEQYF. CDR3 nucleotide sequence: TGTGCCAGCAGCCCCGGTTCGAGCGGGAGGGCATACGAGCAGTACTTC. Using reference TRBV11-2 and TRBJ2-7 for the parts outside the CDR3, the full variable domain is EAGVAQSPRYKIIEKRQSVAFWCNPISGHATLYWYQQILGQGPKLLIQFQNNGVVDDSQLPKDRFSAERLKGVDSTLKIQPAKLEDSAVYLCASSPGSSGRAYEQYFGPGTRLTVT.

This clonotype was found many times. This rearrangement joins TRBV27 to TRBJ1-1; no definite D call. The CDR3 runs to 15 residues. Germline CDR1 and CDR2: MNHEY and SMNVEV (reference sequence). The V gene lost 5 bases and the J gene lost 4 bases, with 17 bases spanning the gap. For the CDR3, the DNA is TGTGCCAGCAGTCTAGGAGCGGGTTACGGCACTGAAGCTTTCTTT. Protein product: CASSLGAGYGTEAFF.

This clonotype showed up many times. The chain employs TRBV6-7 and TRBJ2-7; 9 nucleotides line up with TRBD2. TRBV6-7 is flagged as an ORF with uncertain function. The trim removed 2 bases at V and 5 bases at J, leaving 16 bases unmatched. This CDR3 spans 18 amino acids. The CDR3, as DNA: TGTGCCAGCAGTTACCCGGGGGAGACTAGCGGAAAATCCCACGAGCAGTACTTC. Its translation: CASSYPGETSGKSHEQYF.

CDR3 loop: CASSWRQGDNSPLHF. In DNA form, the CDR3 reads TGTGCCAGCAGCTGGAGGCAGGGGGATAATTCACCCCTCCACTTT. V is TRBV27 and J is TRBJ1-6, with 7 bases identical to TRBD1. The ends lost 6 bases at V and 5 bases at J; junction bases unmatched: 7. Per the germline V gene, CDR1 is MNHEY and CDR2 is SMNVEV (reference sequence). This CDR3 comprises 15 residues.

This clonotype was recorded many times. The chain carries TRBV20-1 and TRBJ2-5; 10 bases are shared with TRBD1. The CDR3 contains 15 residues. Unmatched junction bases numbered 5, after V lost 4 bases and J lost 0 bases. Germline V gene sequence: CDR1 DFQATT, CDR2 SNEGSKA (reference sequence). DNA for the CDR3: TGCAGTGCTATAGAGACAGGGGGCAACCAAGAGACCCAGTACTTC. Protein: CSAIETGGNQETQYF.

The rearrangement links TRBV29-1 to TRBJ2-2; 8 nucleotides agree with TRBD2. The CDR3 loop spans 14 amino acids. Germline assignment: CDR1 SQVTM and CDR2 ANQGSEA. The V and J ends lost 6 bases and 3 bases, in that order; junction bases with no gene match: 6. The CDR3 DNA sequence: TGCAGCGTGACGGGAGGGCCCGACACCGGGGAGCTGTTTTTT. This sequence encodes CSVTGGPDTGELFF.

This clonotype was seen at least ten times. The chain links TRBV12-3 or TRBV12-4 to TRBJ1-5; D is unclear. Deletions cut 3 bases from V and 4 bases from J, with 7 bases between. The CDR3 has 13 residues. This CDR3 reads CASSLRLNQPQHF. CDR3 DNA: TGTGCCAGCAGTTTGCGGTTAAATCAGCCCCAGCATTTT.

This clonotype was picked up many times. The V gene is TRBV6-2 or TRBV6-3, the J gene TRBJ1-5; TRBD1 is a possible D gene (5 bases). V was pared by 6 bases and J by 6 bases, with 15 bases between. The CDR3 is 14 amino acids. Germline values: CDR1 MNHEY, CDR2 SVGEGT. The CDR3 sequence is CASSPVIGAQPQHF. DNA of the CDR3: TGTGCCAGCAGCCCCGTGATAGGGGCTCAGCCCCAGCATTTT.

In its sample, this clonotype was seen a few times. The gene calls are TRBV30 and TRBJ1-1, with D tentatively TRBD1 (6 bases). The V end was cut by 6 bases, the J end by 7 bases, with 18 bases between. The CDR3 spans 13 residues. Germline CDR1 is GTSNPN and CDR2 is SVGIG (reference sequence). The DNA for the CDR3 is TGTGCCTGCCCGGGACAAGGATGGATTGAAGCTTTCTTT. Protein sequence: CACPGQGWIEAFF.

This CDR3 is CASSYAVQVGFAFF. The CDR3, as DNA: TGTGCCAGCAGTTACGCAGTCCAGGTTGGGTTCGCTTTCTTT. This chain uses TRBV6-5 with TRBJ1-1; D uncertain. The ends were cut back, 2 bases at V and 11 bases at J, with 18 bases in the middle. Per germline, CDR1 MNHEY and CDR2 SVGAGI. The CDR3 length is 14 residues.

In its sample, this clonotype was seen many times. At one boundary the junction diverges from the germline segment, which might be a read error. The chain uses TRBV20-1 and TRBJ2-7; D possibly corresponds to TRBD2 (5 bases). The CDR3 has 14 residues. The germline CDR1 and CDR2 sequences are DFQATT and SNEGSKA (reference sequence). The CDR3 spells CSARERRNLYEQYF. The CDR3 DNA is TGCAGTGCCAGAGAAAGGAGGAACCTCTACGAGCAGTACTTC.

This clonotype came up many times. V is TRBV15 and J is TRBJ2-7, with D maybe TRBD1 (5 bases). The CDR3 has 14 residues. V was clipped by 1 base and J by 4 bases, with 11 bases between them. The germline V gene encodes CDR1 LNHNV and CDR2 YYDKDF (reference sequence). The CDR3 loop reads CATSRVDSRYEQYF. The CDR3 bases are TGTGCCACCAGCAGAGTCGACAGCCGATACGAGCAGTACTTC.

This clonotype was observed at least ten times. The chain couples TRBV6-5 to TRBJ2-7, with 10 bases identical to TRBD2. J gave up 1 base and V 7 bases, and 4 bases lay outside the gene matches. The CDR3 runs to 14 residues. CDR1 is MNHEY and CDR2 is SVGAGI in the germline V gene. CDR3 residues: CASTLAGGSYEQYF. In nucleotides, the CDR3 is TGTGCCAGCACCTTAGCGGGAGGTTCCTACGAGCAGTACTTC.

In this sample, this clonotype turned up many times. The V call is TRBV2, the J call TRBJ2-7; 7 bases are shared with TRBD1. This CDR3 region has 12 residues. Per the germline V gene, CDR1 is SNHLY and CDR2 is FYNNEI. J lost 3 bases, V lost 8 bases, and 4 bases had no gene match. In nucleotides, the CDR3 is TGTGCCAGCGGGGGACAGCTCTACGAGCAGTACTTC. Protein: CASGGQLYEQYF. The complete variable domain, with remaining parts taken from reference TRBV2 and TRBJ2-7, reads EPEVTQTPSHQVTQMGQEVILRCVPISNHLYFYWYRQILGQKVEFLVSFYNNEISEKSEIFDDQFSVERPDGSNFTLKIRSTKLEDSAMYFCASGGQLYEQYFGPGTRLTVT.

Many counts were recorded for this clonotype. The chain joins TRBV9 to TRBJ2-7; 9 bases agree with TRBD1. CDR1 and CDR2 (germline): SGDLS, YYNGEE. CDR3 length equals 14 residues. Trimming cost V 0 bases and J 5 bases; bases outside gene matches: 3. The CDR3 reads CASSVEGTGNEQYF. DNA of the CDR3: TGTGCCAGCAGCGTAGAGGGGACAGGGAACGAGCAGTACTTC.

The CDR3: CASTYSGAGANVLTF. CDR3 nucleotide sequence: TGTGCCAGCACCTATTCAGGGGCCGGGGCCAACGTCCTGACTTTC. The J gene is TRBJ2-6, the V gene TRBV6-1; a weak D match, TRBD1 (6 bases). CDR1 is MNHNS and CDR2 is SASEGT in the germline V gene. This CDR3 has 15 residues. The V end was cut by 7 bases, the J end by 4 bases, with 14 bases between.

This rearrangement joins TRBV19 to TRBJ1-2; D unresolved. This CDR3 spans 15 amino acids. The germline V gene has CDR1 LNHDA and CDR2 SQIVND (reference sequence). V was clipped by 3 bases and J by 6 bases, with 17 bases between them. The CDR3: CASSISSGPRNGYTF. CDR3 DNA sequence: TGTGCCAGTAGTATCTCATCTGGACCGCGGAATGGCTACACCTTC.

The CDR3 region has the DNA TGCAGCGTCTGGGACGGAGGCTACGAGCAGTACTTC. Translating gives CSVWDGGYEQYF. This rearrangement joins TRBV29-1 to TRBJ2-7, with D perhaps assigned TRBD1 or TRBD2 (5 bases each). The germline V gene has CDR1 SQVTM and CDR2 ANQGSEA. V lost 6 bases, J lost 3 bases, and 12 bases lay in between. This CDR3 comprises 12 residues.

The CDR3 sequence is CATGWGYEQYF. The CDR3 bases are TGTGCCACGGGGTGGGGATACGAGCAGTACTTC. V and J are TRBV25-1 and TRBJ2-7; possibly TRBD2 for D (5 bases). Germline V gives CDR1 MGHDK, CDR2 SYGVNS. Trimming pared 10 bases from V and 4 bases from J, leaving 11 bases between. The CDR3 is 11 amino acids.

V usage is TRBV6-1 and J usage is TRBJ1-1; 9 nucleotides align to TRBD1. Germline V gives CDR1 MNHNS, CDR2 SASEGT. There are 13 residues in the CDR3. With V trimmed by 7 bases and J by 11 bases, 11 bases remained unmatched. This CDR3 reads CASKQTGGETAFF. For the CDR3, the DNA is TGTGCCAGCAAACAAACAGGGGGCGAAACCGCTTTCTTT.

V is TRBV12-5 and J is TRBJ1-2; a weak D match, TRBD1 (5 bases). Germline V gives CDR1 LGHNT, CDR2 FRNRAP. The ends were cut back, 1 base at V and 8 bases at J, with 11 bases in the middle. This CDR3 comprises 13 residues. The CDR3 protein is CASGLDSRGGYTF. DNA for the CDR3: TGTGCTAGTGGTTTGGACAGCCGGGGGGGCTACACCTTC.

This clonotype was seen many times. The gene calls are TRBV7-2 and TRBJ2-5; D remains unclear. CDR3 length: 13 residues. Germline V gene data show CDR1 as SGHTA and CDR2 as FQGNSA. The V end lost 5 bases, the J end lost 2 bases, and 9 bases lay between the germline ends. The CDR3 DNA sequence: TGTGCCAGCAGCCCTCGGGTACAAGAGACCCAGTACTTC. Translation gives CASSPRVQETQYF.

This clonotype was recorded many times. V and J are TRBV5-5 and TRBJ1-2; D gene ambiguous. Germline V gene sequence: CDR1 SGHKS, CDR2 YYEKEE (reference sequence). The CDR3 has 15 amino acids. V was clipped by 1 base and J by 8 bases, with 18 bases between them. This chain's CDR3 is CASSLSERTARGYTF. The CDR3 nucleotides read TGTGCCAGCAGCTTGAGTGAGAGGACGGCACGAGGCTACACCTTC.

This clonotype was detected many times. The chain links TRBV27 to TRBJ2-7; 9 nucleotides match TRBD2. The CDR3 is 16 residues long. Per germline, CDR1 MNHEY and CDR2 SMNVEV (reference sequence). Trimming cost V 2 bases and J 5 bases; bases outside gene matches: 10. This chain's CDR3 is CASSLIRAGGPHEQYF. CDR3 DNA: TGTGCCAGCAGTTTAATAAGGGCGGGAGGGCCCCACGAGCAGTACTTC.

This clonotype was counted ten times or more. This chain connects TRBV20-1 to TRBJ2-3, with D perhaps being TRBD1 or TRBD2 (5 bases each). The CDR3 has 14 amino acids. The V end was cut by 3 bases, the J end by 0 bases, with 10 bases between. Looked up from germline, CDR1 is DFQATT and CDR2 is SNEGSKA (reference sequence). This chain's CDR3 is CSARRGSSTDTQYF. The DNA of the CDR3 is TGCAGTGCTAGGAGGGGATCTAGCACAGATACGCAGTATTTT.

This clonotype was seen ten or more times. The chain employs TRBV12-3 or TRBV12-4 and TRBJ1-5; TRBD1 agrees at 9 bases. The CDR3 totals 14 residues. J lost 4 bases, V lost 8 bases, and 6 bases had no gene match. The CDR3 DNA reads TGTGCCAGCCAGGGGACAGGGCTGAATCAGCCCCAGCATTTT. Its translation: CASQGTGLNQPQHF.

The sample holds a few counts of this clonotype. This chain uses TRBV25-1 with TRBJ2-7; no clear D. The V and J ends lost 7 bases and 4 bases respectively, with 11 bases between them. The CDR3 has 12 amino acids. CDR1 MGHDK and CDR2 SYGVNS come from the germline V gene. The CDR3 is CASTGKAYEQYF. In DNA form, the CDR3 reads TGTGCCAGCACCGGAAAAGCTTACGAGCAGTACTTC.

This clonotype appeared many times. V usage is TRBV20-1 and J usage is TRBJ1-5; maybe TRBD1 (6 bases). There are 15 residues in the CDR3. Germline V lookup: CDR1 DFQATT, CDR2 SNEGSKA (reference sequence). The V end was cut by 5 bases, the J end by 5 bases, with 19 bases between. The CDR3 sequence: CSAHLRGGRDQPQHF. The CDR3 DNA reads TGCAGTGCTCATCTTAGGGGGGGTAGGGATCAGCCCCAGCATTTT.

This sequence joins TRBV5-1 and TRBJ1-1; 7 bases are shared with TRBD1. The V and J ends lost 5 bases and 4 bases, in that order; junction bases with no gene match: 5. This CDR3 spans 13 amino acids. CDR1 SGHRS and CDR2 YFSETQ come from the germline V gene. The CDR3: CASRRDSGTEAFF. CDR3 DNA sequence: TGCGCCAGCAGAAGGGACAGCGGCACTGAAGCTTTCTTT.

The table lists this clonotype with many counts. This chain uses TRBV10-1 with TRBJ2-5; D is undetermined. Germline V gene sequence: CDR1 WNHNN, CDR2 SYGVQD (reference sequence). V dropped 0 bases and J dropped 1 base, with 9 bases sitting between them. The CDR3 spans 15 residues. DNA of the CDR3: TGCGCCAGCAGTGAGTCCAGGTTAAGCCAAGAGACCCAGTACTTC. Its protein is CASSESRLSQETQYF.